This T cell receptor beta chain is from a study of blood T cell repertoires in COVID-19. Using immunoSEQ multiplex PCR, the repertoire was profiled, and TCRdb retains in-frame clones only, with some absent. The sample carries approximately 31,000 clones, about 85% recorded once. Per germline, CDR1 SNHLY and CDR2 FYNNEI. The junction had 4 bases not matched to a gene; V was cut back by 0 bases and J by 9 bases. The CDR3 runs to 15 residues. This receptor was taken from an elderly woman with active or convalescent COVID-19. This chain uses TRBV2 with TRBJ2-7; TRBD2 matches 14 bases. Specimen: peripheral blood. The CDR3 protein is CASSEAGLAGAGQYF. Here the CDR3 DNA reads TGTGCCAGCAGTGAAGCGGGACTAGCGGGGGCGGGGCAGTACTTC.